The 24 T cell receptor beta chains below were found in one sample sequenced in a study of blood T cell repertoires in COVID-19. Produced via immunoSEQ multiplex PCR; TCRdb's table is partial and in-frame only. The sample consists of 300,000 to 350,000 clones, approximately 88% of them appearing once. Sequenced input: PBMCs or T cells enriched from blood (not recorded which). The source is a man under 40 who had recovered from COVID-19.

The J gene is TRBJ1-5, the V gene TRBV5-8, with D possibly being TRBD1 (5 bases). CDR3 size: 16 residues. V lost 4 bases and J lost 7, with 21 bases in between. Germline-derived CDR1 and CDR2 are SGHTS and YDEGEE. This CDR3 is CASSGTGGLVGQPQHF. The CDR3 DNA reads TGTGCCAGCAGCGGAACCGGGGGTCTCGTAGGGCAGCCCCAGCATTTT.

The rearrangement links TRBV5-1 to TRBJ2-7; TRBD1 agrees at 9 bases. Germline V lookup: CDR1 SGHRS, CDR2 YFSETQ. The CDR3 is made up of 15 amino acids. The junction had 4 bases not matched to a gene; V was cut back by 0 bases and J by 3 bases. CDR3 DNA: TGCGCCAGCAGCTTGGATGGACAGGGGAGCTACGAGCAGTACTTC. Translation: CASSLDGQGSYEQYF.

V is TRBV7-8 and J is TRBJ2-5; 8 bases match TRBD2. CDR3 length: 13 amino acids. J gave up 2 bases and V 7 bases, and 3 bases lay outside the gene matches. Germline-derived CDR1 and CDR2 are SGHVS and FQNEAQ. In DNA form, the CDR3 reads TGTGCCAGCACCCCTAGCGGGCAAGAGACCCAGTACTTC. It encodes CASTPSGQETQYF.

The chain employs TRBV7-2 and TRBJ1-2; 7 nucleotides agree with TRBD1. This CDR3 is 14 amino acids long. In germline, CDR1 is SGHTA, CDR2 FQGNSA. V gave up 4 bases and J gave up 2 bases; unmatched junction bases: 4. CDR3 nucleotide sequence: TGTGCCAGCAGCTCCGTACAGGGGAACTATGGCTACACCTTC. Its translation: CASSSVQGNYGYTF.

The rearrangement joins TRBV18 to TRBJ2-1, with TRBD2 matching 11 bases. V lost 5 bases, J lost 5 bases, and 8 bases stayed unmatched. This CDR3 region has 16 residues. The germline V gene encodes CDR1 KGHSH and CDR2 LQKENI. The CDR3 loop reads CASSSLSSGGHNEQFF. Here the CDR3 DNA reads TGTGCCAGCTCATCCCTCTCTAGCGGGGGGCACAATGAGCAGTTCTTC.

The CDR3 spells CASSLGGWYGYTF. The CDR3 DNA sequence: TGTGCCAGCAGTTTGGGGGGTTGGTATGGCTACACCTTC. This sequence joins TRBV12-3 or TRBV12-4 and TRBJ1-2, with a possible D match to TRBD1 (5 bases). CDR3 length: 13 amino acids. The germline V and J ends were trimmed by 3 bases and 5 bases, with 10 bases remaining between them.

The CDR3 nucleotides are TGTGCCAGCAGCTTTGATACCGGGAGCCAAGATACGCAGTATTTT. Its protein is CASSFDTGSQDTQYF. The gene calls are TRBV11-2 and TRBJ2-3, with D perhaps matching TRBD2 (6 bases). V was pared by 3 bases and J by 5 bases, with 15 bases between. This CDR3 spans 15 amino acids. Germline CDR1 SGHAT, CDR2 FQNNGV.

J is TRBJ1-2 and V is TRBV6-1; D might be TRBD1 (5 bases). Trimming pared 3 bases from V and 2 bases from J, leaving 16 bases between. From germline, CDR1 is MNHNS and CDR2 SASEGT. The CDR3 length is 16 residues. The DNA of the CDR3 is TGTGCCAGCAGTGACAGGGTAATGAATCCCAACTATGGCTACACCTTC. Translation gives CASSDRVMNPNYGYTF.

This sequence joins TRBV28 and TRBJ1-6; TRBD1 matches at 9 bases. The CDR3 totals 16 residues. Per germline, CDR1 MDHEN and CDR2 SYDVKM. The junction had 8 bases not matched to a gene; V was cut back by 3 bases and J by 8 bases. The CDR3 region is CASSFVRTGADSPLHF. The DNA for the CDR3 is TGTGCCAGCAGTTTCGTGCGGACAGGGGCGGATTCACCCCTCCACTTT.

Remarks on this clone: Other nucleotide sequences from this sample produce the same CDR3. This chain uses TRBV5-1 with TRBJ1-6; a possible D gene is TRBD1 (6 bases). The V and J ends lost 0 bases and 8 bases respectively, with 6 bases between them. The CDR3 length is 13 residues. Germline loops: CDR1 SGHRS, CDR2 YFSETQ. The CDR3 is CASSLGQDSPLHF. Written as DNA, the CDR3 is TGCGCCAGCAGCTTGGGACAGGATTCACCCCTCCACTTT. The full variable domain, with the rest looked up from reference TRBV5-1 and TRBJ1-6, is KAGVTQTPRYLIKTRGQQVTLSCSPISGHRSVSWYQQTPGQGLQFLFEYFSETQRNKGNFPGRFSGRQFSNSRSEMNVSTLELGDSALYLCASSLGQDSPLHFGNGTRLTVT.

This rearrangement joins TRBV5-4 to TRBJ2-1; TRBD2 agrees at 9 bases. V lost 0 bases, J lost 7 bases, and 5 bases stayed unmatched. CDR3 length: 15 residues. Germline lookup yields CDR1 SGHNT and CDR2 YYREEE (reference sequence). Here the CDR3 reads CASSLVRGGFNEQFF. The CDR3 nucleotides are TGTGCCAGCAGCTTGGTGCGGGGGGGCTTTAATGAGCAGTTCTTC.

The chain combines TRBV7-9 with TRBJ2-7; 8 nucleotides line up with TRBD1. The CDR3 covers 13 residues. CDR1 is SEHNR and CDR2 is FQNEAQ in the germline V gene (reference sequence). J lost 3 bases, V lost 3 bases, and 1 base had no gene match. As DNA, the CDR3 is TGTGCCAGCAGCTTTGGACAGGGCTACGAGCAGTACTTC. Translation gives CASSFGQGYEQYF.

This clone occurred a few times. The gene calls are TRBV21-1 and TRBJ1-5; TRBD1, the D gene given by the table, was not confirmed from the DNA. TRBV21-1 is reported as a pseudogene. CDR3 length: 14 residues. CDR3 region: CASSLGQGYQPQHF. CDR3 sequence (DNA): TGTGCCAGCAGCCTCGGACAGGGGTACCAGCCCCAGCATTTT.

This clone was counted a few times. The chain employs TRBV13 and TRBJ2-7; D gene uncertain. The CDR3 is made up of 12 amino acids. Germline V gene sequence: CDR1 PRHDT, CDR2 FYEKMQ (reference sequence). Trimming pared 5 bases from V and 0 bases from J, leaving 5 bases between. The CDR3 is CASSKSSYEQYF. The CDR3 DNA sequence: TGTGCCAGCAGCAAGAGCTCCTACGAGCAGTACTTC.

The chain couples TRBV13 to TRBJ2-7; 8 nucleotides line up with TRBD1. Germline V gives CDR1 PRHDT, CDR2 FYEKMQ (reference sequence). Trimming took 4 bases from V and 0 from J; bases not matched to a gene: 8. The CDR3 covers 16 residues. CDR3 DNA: TGTGCCAGCAGCTCTGTCCGAACAGGGGGCTCCTACGAGCAGTACTTC. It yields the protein CASSSVRTGGSYEQYF.

The CDR3 sequence: CASRPGPGELFF. CDR3 coding DNA: TGTGCCAGCAGGCCAGGGCCCGGGGAGCTGTTTTTT. This chain uses TRBV12-3 or TRBV12-4 with TRBJ2-2; perhaps TRBD1 as D (5 bases). The CDR3 extends over 12 amino acids. The V gene lost 6 bases and the J gene lost 6 bases, with 8 bases spanning the gap.

The CDR3, as DNA: TGCGCCAGCAGAAGACCTAGCGGGGGGAATGAGCAGTTCTTC. As protein: CASRRPSGGNEQFF. The rearrangement uses TRBV4-1 and TRBJ2-1, with TRBD2 matching 11 bases. Germline lookup yields CDR1 MGHRA and CDR2 YSYEKL. CDR3 length: 14 amino acids. The junction had 5 bases not matched to a gene; V was cut back by 6 bases and J by 7 bases.

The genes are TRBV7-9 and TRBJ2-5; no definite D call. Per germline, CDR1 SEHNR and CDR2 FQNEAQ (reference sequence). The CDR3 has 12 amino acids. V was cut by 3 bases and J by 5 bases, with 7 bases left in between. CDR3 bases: TGTGCCAGCAGCTTGGGCCCGGAGACCCAGTACTTC. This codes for CASSLGPETQYF.

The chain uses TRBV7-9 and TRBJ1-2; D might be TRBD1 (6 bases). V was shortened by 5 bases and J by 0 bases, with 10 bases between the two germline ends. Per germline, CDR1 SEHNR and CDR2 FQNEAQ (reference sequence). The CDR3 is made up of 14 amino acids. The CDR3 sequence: CASSRQAPNYGYTF. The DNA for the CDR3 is TGTGCCAGCAGCCGACAGGCCCCTAACTATGGCTACACCTTC.

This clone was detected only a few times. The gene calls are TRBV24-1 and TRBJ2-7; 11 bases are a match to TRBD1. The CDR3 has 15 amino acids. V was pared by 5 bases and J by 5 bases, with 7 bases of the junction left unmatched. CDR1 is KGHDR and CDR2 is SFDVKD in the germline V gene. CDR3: CATSGGQGAGDEQYF. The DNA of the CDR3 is TGTGCCACCAGTGGAGGACAGGGGGCTGGCGACGAGCAGTACTTC.

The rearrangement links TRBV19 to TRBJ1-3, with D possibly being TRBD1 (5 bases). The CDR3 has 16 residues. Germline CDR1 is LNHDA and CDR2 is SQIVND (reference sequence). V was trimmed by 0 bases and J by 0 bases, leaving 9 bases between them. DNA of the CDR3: TGTGCCAGTAGTATAGAGGGACTTGGCTCTGGAAACACCATATATTTT. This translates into CASSIEGLGSGNTIYF.

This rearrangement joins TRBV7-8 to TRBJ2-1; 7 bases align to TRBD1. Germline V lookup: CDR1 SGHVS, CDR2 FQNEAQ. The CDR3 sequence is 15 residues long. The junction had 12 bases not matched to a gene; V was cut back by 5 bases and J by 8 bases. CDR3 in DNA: TGTGCCAGCAGCACACCAGGGGTAGGGGGCGATGAGCAGTTCTTC. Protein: CASSTPGVGGDEQFF. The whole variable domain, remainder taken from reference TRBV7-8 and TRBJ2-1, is GAGVSQSPRYKVAKRGQDVALRCDPISGHVSLFWYQQALGQGPEFLTYFQNEAQLDKSGLPSDRFFAERPEGSVSTLKIQRTQQEDSAVYLCASSTPGVGGDEQFFGPGTRLTVL.

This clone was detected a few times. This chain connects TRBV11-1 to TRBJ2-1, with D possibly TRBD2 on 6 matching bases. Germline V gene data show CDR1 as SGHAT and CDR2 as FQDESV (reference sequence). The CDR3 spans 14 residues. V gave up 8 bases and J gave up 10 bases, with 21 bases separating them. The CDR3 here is CASRGGWGVGEQFF. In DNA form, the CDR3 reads TGTGCCAGCCGGGGAGGTTGGGGGGTGGGAGAGCAGTTCTTC. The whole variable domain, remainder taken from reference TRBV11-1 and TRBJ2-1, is EAEVAQSPRYKITEKSQAVAFWCDPISGHATLYWYRQILGQGPELLVQFQDESVVDDSQLPKDRFSAERLKGVDSTLKIQPAELGDSAMYLCASRGGWGVGEQFFGPGTRLTVL.

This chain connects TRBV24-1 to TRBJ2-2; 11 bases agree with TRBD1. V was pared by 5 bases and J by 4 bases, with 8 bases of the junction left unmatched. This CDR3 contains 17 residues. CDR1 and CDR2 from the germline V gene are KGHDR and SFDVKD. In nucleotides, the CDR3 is TGTGCCACCAGTGCCCCGGACAGGGGGCCCGGCACCGGGGAGCTGTTTTTT. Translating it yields CATSAPDRGPGTGELFF.